The rows below give T cell receptor beta chains drawn from one sample of a study of T cells after yellow fever vaccination. TCRdb passed the 5' RACE reads through MiXCR, listing each CDR3 protein once. The table records 510,000 or so distinct CDR3 sequences, under 25% of them present only once. This material consisted of PBMCs, taken 15 days after the yellow fever booster vaccination. Receptors originate from a man aged 25-45 years who received the YFV17D yellow fever vaccine. Both conserved end residues are part of each CDR3. The D gene is left open where the match is weak. Rows may omit the clone size; those that give it use once, few, many or a size class.

TRBV3-1,-,-,TRBJ2-3,TGTGCCAGCAGCCAAAGAGGACGGCGGGGCACAGATACGCAGTATTTT,CASSQRGRRGTDTQYF
TRBV10-1,few,-,TRBJ2-3,TGCGCCAGCAGTGATGGAGCTACAGATACGCAGTATTTT,CASSDGATDTQYF
TRBV7-2,few,-,TRBJ2-1,TGTGCCAGCAGCTTAGATCCGGGAGAAGTGGGTGAGCAGTTCTTC,CASSLDPGEVGEQFF
TRBV10-3,-,-,TRBJ2-1,TGTGCCACGTGGGTCGGACTCGTGGGCGATGAGCAGTTCTTC,CATWVGLVGDEQFF
TRBV4-3,-,-,TRBJ2-7,TGCGCCAGCAGTCGGGATTTAGCGTCTTACTACGAGCAGTACTTC,CASSRDLASYYEQYF
TRBV5-1,few,TRBD1,TRBJ1-1,TGCGCCAGCAGCTTAGCATCCGGGACAGGATACTTTGGGACTGAAGCTTTCTTT,CASSLASGTGYFGTEAFF
TRBV6-5,-,TRBD2,TRBJ2-7,TGTGCCAGCAGTTACACCGCCGGACTAGGGTCCTACGAGCAGTACTTC,CASSYTAGLGSYEQYF
TRBV9,-,TRBD2,TRBJ2-2,TGTGCCAGCAGCGCGACCTTTGCGGGAGAGGGCGGGGAGCTGTTTTTT,CASSATFAGEGGELFF
TRBV19,-,TRBD2,TRBJ2-1,TGTGCCAGCTATAGCGGGAGGTACAATGAGCAGTTCTTC,CASYSGRYNEQFF
TRBV25-1,-,-,TRBJ2-4,TGTGCCAGCGGAGAACTAGGAGAAGCCAAAAACATTCAGTACTTC,CASGELGEAKNIQYF
TRBV10-3,-,-,TRBJ2-5,TGTGCCATCAGTGAGGGTAGGGATGGGCCCCAAGAGACCCAGTACTTC,CAISEGRDGPQETQYF
TRBV6-5,-,-,TRBJ2-1,TGTGCCAGCAGTTGGGGAGGACTCGCATACAATGAGCAGTTCTTC,CASSWGGLAYNEQFF
TRBV5-5,-,-,TRBJ1-5,TGTGCCAGCAGCTTGGCCGGTAGGATTAGCAATCAGCCCCAGCATTTT,CASSLAGRISNQPQHF
TRBV10-3,-,-,TRBJ2-5,TGTGCCGTCCAGGGTGGAGAGACCCAGTACTTC,CAVQGGETQYF
TRBV7-2,-,-,TRBJ2-7,TGTGCCAGCAGCACTCGTCGCGGGGGCAGGAGCTCCTACGAGCAGTACTTC,CASSTRRGGRSSYEQYF
TRBV24-1,-,TRBD2,TRBJ2-1,TGTGCCACCAGTGATGCGACTAGCGGGAGTTTTCCTAATGAGCAGTTCTTC,CATSDATSGSFPNEQFF
TRBV10-3,-,-,TRBJ2-5,TGTGCCATCAGTTACCTAGGACTAGAGACCCAGTACTTC,CAISYLGLETQYF
TRBV7-6,few,TRBD2,TRBJ2-3,TGTGCCAGCAGCTCGCGCCGGACTAGCGGAGGGGGAAGCACAGATACGCAGTATTTT,CASSSRRTSGGGSTDTQYF
TRBV10-3,-,-,TRBJ2-7,TGTGCCATCAGTGAGTCGGTGGGTCCTACCTACGAGCAGTACTTC,CAISESVGPTYEQYF
TRBV12-3/TRBV12-4,-,-,TRBJ1-5,TGTGCCAGCAGTTTTGGAGGGCTCAATCAGCCCCAGCATTTT,CASSFGGLNQPQHF
TRBV29-1,-,-,TRBJ2-1,TGCAGCGTTTCGGAGATCACTTCCGTGGGTAATGAGCAGTTCTTC,CSVSEITSVGNEQFF
TRBV5-1,-,-,TRBJ2-7,TGCGCCAGCAGGGAGGGAGTCGAGCAGTACTTC,CASREGVEQYF
TRBV6-2/TRBV6-3,-,-,TRBJ1-1,TGTGCCAGCAGTTACTCTAGGGTGGCGAACACTGAAGCTTTCTTT,CASSYSRVANTEAFF
TRBV12-3/TRBV12-4,-,TRBD2,TRBJ2-1,TGTGCCAGCAGTGCTACTAGCGGGAGTCGTGAGCAGTTCTTC,CASSATSGSREQFF
TRBV29-1,-,TRBD2,TRBJ2-1,TGCAGCGTTTTTAGCGGGAGGGTGCAGTTCTTC,CSVFSGRVQFF
TRBV20-1,-,TRBD2,TRBJ2-7,TGCAGTGCTCCGACTAGCGGGGGGACCTACGAGCAGTACTTC,CSAPTSGGTYEQYF
TRBV27,-,-,TRBJ2-1,TGTGCCAGCAGTATGATTCTGCGGGTCTACAATGAGCAGTTCTTC,CASSMILRVYNEQFF
TRBV5-1,-,-,TRBJ2-5,TGCGCCAGCAGCTTGGGTATTTTAGAGACCCAGTACTTC,CASSLGILETQYF
TRBV29-1,-,TRBD1,TRBJ1-3,TGCAGCGTTGATTATCCAGGGGGGGGGGACACCATATATTTT,CSVDYPGGGDTIYF
TRBV5-1,-,TRBD2,TRBJ2-2,TGCGCCAGCAGCTTGGAGCGGGAGAGGATGGAGGAGCTGTTTTTT,CASSLERERMEELFF
TRBV20-1,few,-,TRBJ1-2,TGCAGTTGCTCTTCGGGGGGACTTAACTATGGCTACACCTTC,CSCSSGGLNYGYTF
TRBV7-2,-,-,TRBJ2-3,TGTGCCAGCAGCTTGGGCGCCTACACAGATACGCAGTATTTT,CASSLGAYTDTQYF